These 17 T cell receptor beta chains originate from one sample sequenced in a study of shared clonotypes between healthy human individuals. The naive CD8 population came from CD45RO-negative cells selected for CCR7, without terminally differentiated effector memory CD45RA+ cells. TCRdb keeps only in-frame clones here, not all; method: immunoSEQ multiplex PCR. The sample carries over 2 million clones, about 95% recorded once. Material for sequencing was naive CD8+ T cells sorted from blood. These receptor sequences come from a man aged 18 to 29 in good health.

The rearrangement uses TRBV28 and TRBJ1-4; D perhaps matches TRBD1 (6 bases). Trimming left V 4 bases short and J 5 bases short, with 8 bases between. CDR1 is MDHEN and CDR2 is SYDVKM in the germline V gene. This CDR3 spans 13 amino acids. DNA of the CDR3: TGTGCCAGCAGTTGGACAGAAAATGAAAAACTGTTTTTT. Encoded protein: CASSWTENEKLFF.

Note on this clone: Other nucleotide sequences in the sample specify the same CDR3. The V gene is TRBV9, the J gene TRBJ2-1; no reliable D call. The V gene lost 3 bases and the J gene lost 4 bases, with 2 bases spanning the gap. Germline loops: CDR1 SGDLS, CDR2 YYNGEE. This CDR3 region has 11 residues. The CDR3 region has the DNA TGTGCCAGCAGCGGGTACAATGAGCAGTTCTTC. Protein product: CASSGYNEQFF. Combining the CDR3 with reference TRBV9 and TRBJ2-1 gives the whole variable domain DSGVTQTPKHLITATGQRVTLRCSPRSGDLSVYWYQQSLDQGLQFLIQYYNGEERAKGNILERFSAQQFPDLHSELNLSSLELGDSALYFCASSGYNEQFFGPGTRLTVL.

This chain connects TRBV30 to TRBJ2-7; 7 bases are a match to TRBD1. The CDR3 totals 14 residues. Trimming removed 8 bases from V and 5 bases from J; junction bases left unmatched: 15. CDR1 and CDR2 from the germline V gene are GTSNPN and SVGIG (reference sequence). CDR3 residues: CALSTGTALHEQYF. The CDR3 nucleotides read TGTGCCCTTAGTACCGGGACAGCCCTCCACGAGCAGTACTTC.

The chain has TRBV2 and TRBJ2-3; TRBD2 matches at 9 bases. The V and J ends lost 8 bases and 2 bases, in that order; junction bases with no gene match: 11. Germline V gives CDR1 SNHLY, CDR2 FYNNEI. The CDR3 runs to 16 residues. The CDR3 sequence is CASGRASGDYTDTQYF. The CDR3 DNA reads TGTGCCAGCGGAAGGGCTAGCGGGGACTACACAGATACGCAGTATTTT.

The J gene is TRBJ2-3, the V gene TRBV5-6; 7 bases match TRBD1. Trimming cost V 4 bases and J 0 bases; bases outside gene matches: 5. There are 15 residues in the CDR3. Germline V gene data show CDR1 as SGHDT and CDR2 as YYEEEE. The CDR3 sequence is CASSLQGFSTDTQYF. The CDR3 nucleotides read TGTGCCAGCAGCCTACAGGGGTTTAGCACAGATACGCAGTATTTT.

This chain joins TRBV13 and TRBJ2-7, with TRBD2 identical over 7 bases. In germline, CDR1 is PRHDT, CDR2 FYEKMQ (reference sequence). CDR3 length: 13 amino acids. V lost 5 bases to trimming and J lost 6 bases; unmatched junction nucleotides: 7. The CDR3, as DNA: TGTGCCAGCAGCCCCCAGGGAGGGGCCGAGCAGTACTTC. This encodes CASSPQGGAEQYF.

CDR3 sequence (DNA): TGCAGTGCTATGTCAAGGGGGGAGCTGTTTTTT. It is translated as CSAMSRGELFF. This chain connects TRBV20-1 to TRBJ2-2; D gene ambiguous. From germline, CDR1 is DFQATT and CDR2 SNEGSKA (reference sequence). Trimming shortened V by 4 bases and J by 8 bases, and 8 bases separated the two germline ends. The CDR3 spans 11 residues.

This rearrangement joins TRBV6-5 to TRBJ2-7, with TRBD1 matching 8 bases. V lost 1 base, J lost 3 bases, and 5 bases stayed unmatched. The CDR3 runs 15 residues. CDR1 and CDR2 (germline): MNHEY, SVGAGI. This chain's CDR3 is CASSYWTGKGYEQYF. CDR3 sequence (DNA): TGTGCCAGCAGTTACTGGACAGGGAAGGGCTACGAGCAGTACTTC.

A note on this clone: This same CDR3 is encoded by further DNA sequences in the sample. The rearrangement links TRBV4-1 to TRBJ1-2, with D tentatively TRBD1 (6 bases). CDR3 length: 14 amino acids. Germline CDR1 is MGHRA and CDR2 is YSYEKL. Trimming took off 3 bases at V and 2 bases at J, with 10 bases between the two ends. CDR3 DNA sequence: TGCGCCAGCAGCCAGGTCGGACAGAACTATGGCTACACCTTC. Translation gives CASSQVGQNYGYTF.

The CDR3 DNA reads TGTGCCAGCAGTGAGTACAGAACCCTCCAAGAGACCCAGTACTTC. It is translated as CASSEYRTLQETQYF. This rearrangement joins TRBV2 to TRBJ2-5, with D unresolved. CDR3 length: 15 amino acids. Trimming took off 3 bases at V and 1 base at J, with 12 bases between the two ends. Per germline, CDR1 SNHLY and CDR2 FYNNEI. Complete variable domain (other parts from reference TRBV2 and TRBJ2-5): EPEVTQTPSHQVTQMGQEVILRCVPISNHLYFYWYRQILGQKVEFLVSFYNNEISEKSEIFDDQFSVERPDGSNFTLKIRSTKLEDSAMYFCASSEYRTLQETQYFGPGTRLLVL.

This rearrangement joins TRBV28 to TRBJ1-6, with D possibly TRBD1 on 5 matching bases. The CDR3 totals 12 residues. Trimming removed 5 bases at V and 11 bases at J, with 10 bases between. From germline, CDR1 is MDHEN and CDR2 SYDVKM. CDR3 region: CASSTGGTPLHF. The DNA of the CDR3 is TGTGCCAGCAGTACCGGGGGTACACCCCTCCACTTT. Variable domain in full (rest from reference TRBV28 and TRBJ1-6): DVKVTQSSRYLVKRTGEKVFLECVQDMDHENMFWYRQDPGLGLRLIYFSYDVKMKEKGDIPEGYSVSREKKERFSLILESASTNQTSMYLCASSTGGTPLHFGNGTRLTVT.

The rearrangement links TRBV5-4 to TRBJ1-2; D unclear. The CDR3 extends over 13 amino acids. Trimming cost V 1 base and J 4 bases, with 8 bases left between them. Germline V gene sequence: CDR1 SGHNT, CDR2 YYREEE (reference sequence). DNA of the CDR3: TGTGCCAGCAGCTTGTCAGGCAGCTATGGCTACACCTTC. This gives the protein CASSLSGSYGYTF.

J is TRBJ2-7 and V is TRBV30; 9 bases line up with TRBD2. CDR3 length: 15 residues. Germline V gene lookup returns CDR1 GTSNPN and CDR2 SVGIG (reference sequence). V lost 0 bases and J lost 2; bases outside the gene matches: 5. The CDR3 spells CAWSVRSSGAYEQYF. The CDR3 DNA is TGTGCCTGGAGTGTTCGGTCTAGCGGGGCCTACGAGCAGTACTTC.

V usage is TRBV19 and J usage is TRBJ1-1, with 8 bases that match TRBD1. Losses at the gene ends were 6 bases for V and 5 bases for J; bases not matched to a gene: 8. This CDR3 is built from 14 residues. Germline V gene lookup returns CDR1 LNHDA and CDR2 SQIVND (reference sequence). CDR3 sequence: CASRTWTGTTEAFF. In DNA form, the CDR3 reads TGTGCCAGTAGGACCTGGACAGGGACAACTGAAGCTTTCTTT.

V and J are TRBV4-1 and TRBJ1-4; 8 bases are a match to TRBD1. The CDR3 spans 15 residues. V trimming: 4 bases; J trimming: 5 bases; junction bases outside the gene matches: 6. Per germline, CDR1 MGHRA and CDR2 YSYEKL. The CDR3 DNA follows: TGCGCCAGCAGCCGGACAGGGCAGCCAAATGAAAAACTGTTTTTT. It codes for CASSRTGQPNEKLFF.

This rearrangement joins TRBV6-1 to TRBJ1-4, with a possible D match to TRBD1 (5 bases). The CDR3 is 14 amino acids. The ends were cut back, 6 bases at V and 8 bases at J, with 16 bases in the middle. Germline V CDR1 and CDR2: MNHNS, SASEGT. The CDR3 loop is CASSVISGREKLFF. For the CDR3, the DNA is TGTGCCAGCAGCGTGATTTCGGGACGGGAAAAACTGTTTTTT.

The gene calls are TRBV6-5 and TRBJ2-1; TRBD2 might be the D (5 bases). V shed 4 bases and J shed 0 bases, with 13 bases lying between them. The germline V gene has CDR1 MNHEY and CDR2 SVGAGI. The length of the CDR3 is 16 residues. The CDR3 nucleotides read TGTGCCAGCAGTTCGCTGGAGGCCTACTCCTACAATGAGCAGTTCTTC. Translating it yields CASSSLEAYSYNEQFF.